These 24 T cell receptor beta chains came from one sample sequenced in a study of T cell responses to AZD1222 COVID-19 vaccine (dated by TCRdb to the early 2020s). Receptors were amplified or captured by the immunoSEQ multiplex PCR assay. TCRdb limited this immuneACCESS table to in-frame rearrangements with V and J called. A share of clones is missing; checked studies link under half to unresolved V genes, and the rest is unexplained. The sample table records about 120,000 clones; approximately 87% of these occur just once. Approximately 12% of the sample rests with the top ten. This sample's time point label indicates: baseline before first vaccination. Specimen: peripheral blood, collected on day 0 of AZD1222 vaccination. Every receptor here comes from an adult in good health.

The V gene is TRBV19, the J gene TRBJ1-4; possible D gene TRBD1, 5 bases. The germline V gene encodes CDR1 LNHDA and CDR2 SQIVND (reference sequence). The CDR3 loop spans 15 amino acids. With 6 bases removed from V and 5 bases from J, the gap between germline ends came to 16 bases. For the CDR3, the DNA is TGTGCCAGTAGAGGAAAAGACAGAGTAAATGAAAAACTGTTTTTT. Its protein product is CASRGKDRVNEKLFF.

In its sample, this clone was seen once. This chain links TRBV19 with TRBJ2-5; D unresolved. V shed 6 bases and J shed 1 base, with 6 bases lying between them. This CDR3 contains 12 residues. Germline-derived CDR1 and CDR2 are LNHDA and SQIVND (reference sequence). The CDR3 DNA reads as TGTGCCAGTAGAGGAAGCCAAGAGACCCAGTACTTC. It is translated as CASRGSQETQYF.

This clone is a singleton in its sample. One end of the junction varies from germline; a read error may be responsible. Other DNA sequences in the same sample also yield this CDR3. V usage is TRBV4-1 and J usage is TRBJ2-7; 8 nucleotides line up with TRBD2. In germline, CDR1 is MGHRA, CDR2 YSYEKL. The CDR3 runs 18 residues. The CDR3 nucleotides are TGCGCCAGCAGCCAAGATATATCCAGGGCTAGCGGGTCCTACGAGCAGTACTTT. Protein: CASSQDISRASGSYEQYF.

The chain combines TRBV15 with TRBJ2-1; D is undetermined. V was shortened by 5 bases and J by 2 bases, with 7 bases between the two germline ends. This CDR3 comprises 13 residues. The germline CDR1 and CDR2 sequences are LNHNV and YYDKDF (reference sequence). The chain's CDR3 is CATSPGAYNEQFF. CDR3 DNA sequence: TGTGCCACCAGCCCAGGAGCCTACAATGAGCAGTTCTTC.

The rearrangement joins TRBV3-1 (or the pseudogene TRBV3-2) to TRBJ2-5; 7 nucleotides agree with TRBD1. Germline V gene sequence: CDR1 LGHDT, CDR2 YNNKEL (reference sequence). V shed 6 bases and J 2 bases; nucleotides not matched to a gene: 9. The CDR3 loop spans 15 amino acids. The CDR3 loop reads CASSESGQKQETQYF. CDR3 DNA sequence: TGTGCCAGCAGTGAGTCGGGACAGAAACAAGAGACCCAGTACTTC.

This chain links TRBV29-1 with TRBJ2-1, with TRBD2 matching 11 bases. The CDR3 consists of 14 residues. The germline V gene encodes CDR1 SQVTM and CDR2 ANQGSEA. The trim removed 3 bases at V and 12 bases at J, leaving 10 bases unmatched. CDR3 DNA sequence: TGCAGCGTTGAGGCTAGCGGGAGGTTCGGGTGGCAGTTCTTC. Protein sequence: CSVEASGRFGWQFF.

Of note for this clone: Other DNA sequences from this sample encode an identical CDR3 as well. J is TRBJ2-1 and V is TRBV7-9; no clear D. The germline gives CDR1 SEHNR, CDR2 FQNEAQ (reference sequence). CDR3 length equals 14 residues. V lost 0 bases to trimming and J lost 1 base, with 4 bases between them. Written as DNA, the CDR3 is TGTGCCAGCAGCTTAGCCGGATCCTACAATGAGCAGTTCTTC. As protein: CASSLAGSYNEQFF.

This clone was seen a few times. V gene TRBV5-4 combines with J gene TRBJ1-1; unclear D gene. The V and J ends lost 0 bases and 4 bases respectively, with 10 bases between them. The CDR3 has 14 residues. Germline V gene lookup returns CDR1 SGHNT and CDR2 YYREEE (reference sequence). CDR3 in amino acids: CASSLDLGSTEAFF. The CDR3 DNA sequence: TGTGCCAGCAGCTTGGATTTGGGGTCCACTGAAGCTTTCTTT.

The chain carries TRBV5-6 and TRBJ2-1; D gene unclear. The CDR3 totals 16 residues. The germline V gene has CDR1 SGHDT and CDR2 YYEEEE. Trimming removed 2 bases at V and 0 bases at J, with 12 bases between. This CDR3 reads CASSFDGLSSYNEQFF. In nucleotides, the CDR3 is TGTGCCAGCAGCTTTGACGGCCTGAGCTCCTACAATGAGCAGTTCTTC.

The chain combines TRBV14 with TRBJ2-7; 7 bases align to TRBD2. Germline V gene lookup returns CDR1 SGHDN and CDR2 FVKESK. The V gene end was trimmed by 4 bases and the J gene end by 2 bases; junction bases not matched to a gene: 8. The CDR3 has 15 amino acids. CDR3 region: CASSLQLASTYEQYF. The CDR3 DNA is TGTGCCAGCAGCCTCCAACTAGCGTCTACCTACGAGCAGTACTTC.

The chain links TRBV27 to TRBJ2-7; TRBD2 aligns across 7 bases. Germline V gene sequence: CDR1 MNHEY, CDR2 SMNVEV (reference sequence). The J segment lost 3 bases and the V segment lost 8 bases, leaving 13 bases of the junction unmatched. The CDR3 has 15 residues. CDR3 in amino acids: CASADLAGGFYEQYF. The DNA of the CDR3 is TGTGCCAGCGCCGATTTAGCGGGTGGTTTCTACGAGCAGTACTTC.

This chain uses TRBV28 with TRBJ1-6; TRBD1 agrees at 7 bases. J gave up 4 bases and V 11 bases, and 5 bases lay outside the gene matches. This CDR3 has 13 residues. Germline V gene data show CDR1 as MDHEN and CDR2 as SYDVKM. The CDR3 spells CASGGTYNSPLHF. The CDR3 DNA sequence: TGTGCCTCAGGGGGAACTTATAATTCACCCCTCCACTTT.

This clone turned up a few times. The V and J genes are TRBV19 and TRBJ1-5, with D possibly matching TRBD1 (6 bases). This CDR3 is built from 16 residues. V lost 3 bases and J lost 6, with 18 bases in between. The germline CDR1 and CDR2 sequences are LNHDA and SQIVND (reference sequence). CDR3 residues: CASSIRNWGAGQPQHF. The CDR3 DNA reads TGTGCCAGTAGTATCCGAAATTGGGGGGCCGGTCAGCCCCAGCATTTT.

This clone was seen only once. The rearrangement links TRBV30 to TRBJ2-1, with a possible D match to TRBD1 (8 bases). The CDR3 spans 15 residues. The V gene's germline CDR1 is GTSNPN and CDR2 SVGIG (reference sequence). V was shortened by 1 base and J by 9 bases, with 19 bases between the two germline ends. CDR3 sequence reads: CAWSGGRGRGGEQFF. CDR3 coding DNA: TGTGCCTGGAGTGGCGGCAGGGGGCGCGGGGGTGAGCAGTTCTTC.

The J gene is TRBJ1-1, the V gene TRBV7-9, with a weak D call TRBD1 (5 bases). This CDR3 has 13 amino acids. V was cut by 3 bases and J by 1 base, with 6 bases left in between. Germline CDR1 and CDR2: SEHNR and FQNEAQ (reference sequence). This CDR3 is CASSFGGNTEAFF. Here the CDR3 DNA reads TGTGCCAGCAGCTTCGGGGGGAACACTGAAGCTTTCTTT.

V is TRBV5-4 and J is TRBJ2-3; 11 bases line up with TRBD1. The CDR3 sequence is 15 residues long. V was clipped by 4 bases and J by 1 base; unmatched bases: 2. Germline CDR1 SGHNT, CDR2 YYREEE (reference sequence). The CDR3 DNA reads TGTGCCAGCAGCCGGACAGGGGGCGGCACAGATACGCAGTATTTT. Protein product: CASSRTGGGTDTQYF.

V usage is TRBV15 and J usage is TRBJ1-3, with D unresolved. With 1 base removed from V and 4 bases from J, the gap between germline ends came to 11 bases. This CDR3 has 15 amino acids. CDR1 LNHNV and CDR2 YYDKDF come from the germline V gene (reference sequence). In DNA, the CDR3 is TGTGCCACCAGCAGAGTACCAGTGGCAGGAAACACCATATATTTT. Protein product: CATSRVPVAGNTIYF.

The chain is built from TRBV24-1 and TRBJ1-6; D perhaps matches TRBD1 (5 bases). The germline V gene encodes CDR1 KGHDR and CDR2 SFDVKD. The CDR3 runs to 13 residues. V lost 7 bases, J lost 8 bases, and 11 bases lay in between. CDR3 sequence (DNA): TGTGCCACCAGGCTCAGGGAGGATTCACCCCTCCACTTT. It encodes CATRLREDSPLHF.

This chain connects TRBV7-2 to TRBJ1-1, with a tentative D call TRBD1 (6 bases). Trimming shortened V by 1 base and J by 6 bases, and 9 bases separated the two germline ends. CDR3 length equals 13 residues. Looked up from germline, CDR1 is SGHTA and CDR2 is FQGNSA. DNA of the CDR3: TGTGCCAGCAGCTTAGGAGGGGGGGCTGAAGCTTTCTTT. Residues: CASSLGGGAEAFF. Based on the CDR3 plus reference TRBV7-2 and TRBJ1-1, the full variable domain is GAGVSQSPSNKVTEKGKDVELRCDPISGHTALYWYRQSLGQGLEFLIYFQGNSAPDKSGLPSDRFSAERTGGSVSTLTIQRTQQEDSAVYLCASSLGGGAEAFFGQGTRLTVV.

The rearrangement joins TRBV18 to TRBJ2-3; 8 bases fit TRBD1. CDR1 is KGHSH, CDR2 LQKENI, per germline. Trimming cost V 5 bases and J 6 bases; bases outside gene matches: 4. The CDR3 has 13 residues. The CDR3 region has the DNA TGTGCCAGCTCAAGGACAGGGCTTGATACGCAGTATTTT. Its protein product is CASSRTGLDTQYF.

The chain joins TRBV9 to TRBJ2-3; D not resolved. The CDR3 loop spans 13 amino acids. The germline V gene encodes CDR1 SGDLS and CDR2 YYNGEE. The germline V and J ends were trimmed by 3 bases and 8 bases, with 13 bases remaining between them. The CDR3 region is CASSASIVGTQYF. CDR3 bases: TGTGCCAGCAGCGCCTCGATAGTGGGTACGCAGTATTTT. Looking up the rest from reference TRBV9 and TRBJ2-3 gives the full variable domain: DSGVTQTPKHLITATGQRVTLRCSPRSGDLSVYWYQQSLDQGLQFLIQYYNGEERAKGNILERFSAQQFPDLHSELNLSSLELGDSALYFCASSASIVGTQYFGPGTRLTVL.

This clone turned up a few times. The chain's CDR3 is CASSPEGRRGTEAFF. DNA for the CDR3: TGTGCCAGCAGCCCAGAGGGACGCCGGGGGACTGAAGCTTTCTTT. V gene TRBV9 combines with J gene TRBJ1-1, with D perhaps matching TRBD1 (5 bases). CDR1 and CDR2 (germline): SGDLS, YYNGEE. Trimming removed 4 bases from V and 5 bases from J, with 18 bases in between. The CDR3 sequence is 15 residues long.

The J gene is TRBJ1-2, the V gene TRBV30, with 9 bases that match TRBD1. Unmatched junction bases numbered 4, after V lost 8 bases and J lost 6 bases. Looked up from germline, CDR1 is GTSNPN and CDR2 is SVGIG (reference sequence). This CDR3 comprises 11 residues. CDR3 region: CAVGTGNGYTF. Here the CDR3 DNA reads TGTGCCGTCGGGACAGGGAATGGCTACACCTTC.

The rearrangement links TRBV18 to TRBJ1-2; TRBD1 agrees at 9 bases. The CDR3 is made up of 14 amino acids. Germline V gene sequence: CDR1 KGHSH, CDR2 LQKENI. The trim removed 5 bases at V and 4 bases at J, leaving 5 bases unmatched. CDR3 amino acids: CASSSGTGTYGYTF. CDR3 nucleotide sequence: TGTGCCAGCTCATCTGGGACAGGGACCTATGGCTACACCTTC. The full variable domain, in which reference TRBV18 and TRBJ1-2 provide the parts outside the CDR3, is NAGVMQNPRHLVRRRGQEARLRCSPMKGHSHVYWYRQLPEEGLKFMVYLQKENIIDESGMPKERFSAEFPKEGPSILRIQQVVRGDSAAYFCASSSGTGTYGYTFGSGTRLTVV.